This T cell receptor (beta chain) comes out of a study of blood T cell repertoires in COVID-19. At the level of the study: Sources were T cells, B-cell-depleted T cells, or PBMCs; the material itself was cDNA or gDNA.

This CDR3 contains 18 residues. Unmatched junction bases numbered 2, after V lost 1 base and J lost 2 bases. Per the germline V gene, CDR1 is MDHEN and CDR2 is SYDVKM. Here immunoSEQ multiplex PCR was the method, and the copy in TCRdb shows in-frame clones only, minus some. The profile shows 30,000 to 40,000 clones, about 88% of them singletons. The sequenced sample was peripheral blood. V and J are TRBV28 and TRBJ2-6; 13 bases line up with TRBD2. This sequence originates from a man in his sixties or seventies with active COVID-19. CDR3 region: CASSLFGLAGAGANVLTF. The CDR3 DNA is TGTGCCAGCAGTTTATTTGGACTAGCGGGAGCTGGGGCCAACGTCCTGACTTTC. Combining the CDR3 with reference TRBV28 and TRBJ2-6 gives the whole variable domain DVKVTQSSRYLVKRTGEKVFLECVQDMDHENMFWYRQDPGLGLRLIYFSYDVKMKEKGDIPEGYSVSREKKERFSLILESASTNQTSMYLCASSLFGLAGAGANVLTFGAGSRLTVL.